This T cell receptor beta chain is drawn from a study of blood T cell repertoires in COVID-19. Each recovered donor of Cohort 3 presented with two negative PCRs, clearance, or symptom resolution. V trimming: 2 bases; J trimming: 3 bases; junction bases outside the gene matches: 2. Germline V lookup: CDR1 SGHAT, CDR2 FQNNGV. This CDR3 contains 14 residues. Original processing notes: From reference gene primer amplification, estimates of nucleated cell counts were derived. Clones were sequenced by immunoSEQ multiplex PCR, and TCRdb holds only the in-frame ones, with some missing. Clone size and the V and J calls come from that table; the DNA yielded D and trimming. Of 250,000 to 350,000 clones in the sample, 80% to 90% were seen once.

The rearrangement uses TRBV11-2 and TRBJ2-7, with 9 bases that match TRBD1. The receptor was isolated from a woman under 30 who had recovered from COVID-19. The sequencing input was PBMCs or T cells enriched from blood (not recorded which). Here the CDR3 DNA reads TGTGCCAGCAGCTTAATGACAGGGGGCTACGAGCAGTACTTC. As protein: CASSLMTGGYEQYF.